The clone carrying this TCR beta chain was recorded once. This record belongs to a study of blood T cell repertoires in COVID-19. Clones were read by immunoSEQ multiplex PCR, and TCRdb kept only the in-frame ones, dropping some. The sample has about 160,000 clones; 81% are singletons. The CDR3 runs 14 residues. Germline lookup yields CDR1 LGHDT and CDR2 YNNKEL (reference sequence). The V gene lost 4 bases and the J gene lost 6 bases, with 12 bases spanning the gap. Specimen: peripheral blood. The chain combines TRBV3-1 (or the pseudogene TRBV3-2) with TRBJ2-2; a weak D match, TRBD2 (6 bases). The TCR sequence derives from a man between 60 and 75 years old with active or convalescent COVID-19. CDR3 protein: CASSPDGGAGELFF. CDR3 nucleotides: TGTGCCAGCAGCCCCGACGGCGGGGCCGGGGAGCTGTTTTTT.